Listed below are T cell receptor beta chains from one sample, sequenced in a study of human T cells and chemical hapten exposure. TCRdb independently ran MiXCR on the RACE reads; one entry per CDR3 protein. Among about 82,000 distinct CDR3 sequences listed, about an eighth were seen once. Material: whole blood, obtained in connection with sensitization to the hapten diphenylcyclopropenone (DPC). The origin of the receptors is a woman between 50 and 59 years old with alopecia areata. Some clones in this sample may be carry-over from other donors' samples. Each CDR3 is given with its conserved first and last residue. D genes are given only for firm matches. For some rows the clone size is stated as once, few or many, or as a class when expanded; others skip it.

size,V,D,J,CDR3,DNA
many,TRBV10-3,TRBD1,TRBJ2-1,CAISPHGRGFSYNEQFF,TGTGCCATCAGTCCTCATGGCAGGGGGTTTTCCTACAATGAGCAGTTCTTC
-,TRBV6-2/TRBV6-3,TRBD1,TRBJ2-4,CASSYSRQGAGIQYF,TGTGCCAGCAGTTACTCGAGACAGGGGGCCGGCATTCAGTACTTC
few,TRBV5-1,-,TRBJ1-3,CASSFGPSGNTIYF,TGCGCCAGCAGCTTCGGTCCCTCTGGAAACACCATATATTTT
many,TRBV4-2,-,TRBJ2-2,CASSQDRGAGELFF,TGTGCCAGCAGCCAAGATAGAGGGGCCGGGGAGCTGTTTTTT
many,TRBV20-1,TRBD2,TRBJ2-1,CSPGAGRAHNEQFF,TGCAGTCCCGGGGCGGGGAGGGCCCACAATGAGCAGTTCTTC
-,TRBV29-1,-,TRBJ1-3,CSVEVQGHTIYF,TGCAGCGTTGAAGTCCAGGGACACACCATATATTTT
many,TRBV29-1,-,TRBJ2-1,CSVQPGDNEQFF,TGCAGCGTTCAGCCAGGGGACAATGAGCAGTTCTTC
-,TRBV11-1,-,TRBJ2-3,CASSKDRYTDTQYF,TGTGCCAGCAGCAAGGACCGTTACACAGATACGCAGTATTTT
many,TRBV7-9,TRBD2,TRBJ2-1,CASSPEKGLAQFF,TGTGCCAGCAGCCCAGAAAAAGGACTAGCCCAGTTCTTC
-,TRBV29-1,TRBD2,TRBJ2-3,CSVERSGRASWEYF,TGCAGCGTTGAAAGGAGCGGGAGGGCCTCCTGGGAGTATTTT
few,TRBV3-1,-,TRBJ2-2,CASSQGTINTGELFF,TGTGCCAGCAGCCAAGGGACAATAAACACCGGGGAGCTGTTTTTT
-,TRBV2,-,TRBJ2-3,CASSETTLGTQYF,TGTGCCAGCAGTGAAACAACCCTCGGTACGCAGTATTTT
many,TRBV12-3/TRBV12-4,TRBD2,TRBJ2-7,CACTGAGRAEEQYF,TGTGCCTGTACGGGGGCCGGGAGGGCCGAAGAGCAGTACTTC
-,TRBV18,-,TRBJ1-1,CASSQGHKNTEAFF,TGTGCCAGCTCACAGGGACACAAGAACACTGAAGCTTTCTTT
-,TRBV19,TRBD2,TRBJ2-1,CASSIPRIAGGVYNEQFF,TGTGCCAGTAGTATCCCGAGGATAGCGGGAGGGGTGTACAATGAGCAGTTCTTC
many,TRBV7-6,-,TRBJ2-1,CASSLGGVGLYNEQFF,TGTGCCAGCAGCTTAGGGGGCGTCGGACTCTACAATGAGCAGTTCTTC
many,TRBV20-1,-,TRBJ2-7,CSASNGPPGISYEQYF,TGCAGTGCTAGTAACGGTCCGCCTGGCATCTCCTACGAGCAGTACTTC
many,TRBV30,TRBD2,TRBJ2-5,CAWSRLAGKQETQYF,TGTGCCTGGAGTCGACTAGCGGGGAAACAAGAGACCCAGTACTTC
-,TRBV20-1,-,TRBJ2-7,CSASREIDREQYF,TGCAGTGCTAGTCGGGAGATAGATAGGGAGCAGTACTTC
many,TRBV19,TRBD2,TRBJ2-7,CASSTTSDSYEQYF,TGTGCCAGTAGTACTACTAGCGACTCCTACGAGCAGTACTTC
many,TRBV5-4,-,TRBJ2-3,CASSLYSGLDTQYF,TGTGCCAGCAGCTTGTATTCGGGGTTAGATACGCAGTATTTT
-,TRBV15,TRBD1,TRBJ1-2,CATSTRDRDFQGYTF,TGTGCCACCAGCACCCGGGACAGGGATTTCCAAGGCTACACCTTC
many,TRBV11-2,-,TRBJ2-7,CASSLYLEGEQYF,TGTGCCAGCAGCTTATACTTGGAAGGTGAGCAGTACTTC
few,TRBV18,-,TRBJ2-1,CASSPADLLYNEQFF,TGTGCCAGCTCTCCAGCGGATTTACTTTACAATGAGCAGTTCTTC
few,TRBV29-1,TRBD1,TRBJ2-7,CSVRGPGQGVEQYF,TGCAGCGTGAGGGGCCCAGGACAGGGTGTCGAGCAGTACTTC
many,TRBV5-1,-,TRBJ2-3,CASSSITPDTQYF,TGCGCCAGCAGCTCCATCACCCCAGATACGCAGTATTTT
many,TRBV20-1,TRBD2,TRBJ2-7,CSALASGKLSEQYF,TGCAGTGCTTTAGCTAGCGGGAAGCTGTCCGAGCAGTACTTC
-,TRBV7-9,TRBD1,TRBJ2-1,CASSFLRGDSSYNEQFF,TGTGCCAGCAGCTTTCTTCGTGGGGACAGCTCCTACAATGAGCAGTTCTTC
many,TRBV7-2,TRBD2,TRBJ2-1,CASSLEGTSGRVNEQFF,TGTGCCAGCAGCTTAGAAGGGACTAGCGGGAGGGTGAATGAGCAGTTCTTC
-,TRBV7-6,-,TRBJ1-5,CASSVRGGGPQHF,TGTGCCAGCAGCGTAAGGGGAGGTGGGCCCCAGCATTTT
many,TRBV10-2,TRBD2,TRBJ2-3,CASSEPSGVSTDTQYF,TGCGCCAGCAGTGAGCCCAGCGGGGTTAGCACAGATACGCAGTATTTT
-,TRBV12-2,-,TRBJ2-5,CASRLMAVVSGTPETQYF,TGTGCAAGTCGCTTAATGGCGGTGGTTAGCGGGACTCCCGAGACCCAGTACTTC
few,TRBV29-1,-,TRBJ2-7,CSVGLQLSGEQYF,TGCAGCGTGGGGCTCCAGCTCTCCGGCGAGCAGTACTTC
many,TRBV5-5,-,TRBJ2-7,CASSGARSDEQYF,TGTGCCAGCAGCGGCGCTAGGTCAGACGAGCAGTACTTC
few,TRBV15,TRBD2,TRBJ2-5,CATSRDRGVFEETQYF,TGTGCCACCAGCAGAGATCGGGGGGTGTTCGAGGAGACCCAGTACTTC
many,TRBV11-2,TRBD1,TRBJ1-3,CASSRTTGRASGNTIYF,TGTGCCAGCAGCCGAACGACAGGGCGGGCGTCCGGAAACACCATATATTTT
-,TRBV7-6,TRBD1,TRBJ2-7,CASAGRGYEQYF,TGTGCCAGCGCTGGCAGGGGGTACGAGCAGTACTTC
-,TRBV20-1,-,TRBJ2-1,CSASSSQLSYNEQFF,TGCAGTGCTAGTTCTTCGCAGCTCTCCTACAATGAGCAGTTCTTC
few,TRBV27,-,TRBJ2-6,CASSLSRIGASSGANVLTF,TGTGCCAGCAGTTTATCGCGAATCGGGGCAAGCTCTGGGGCCAACGTCCTGACTTTC
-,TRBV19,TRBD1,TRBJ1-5,CASSIARDRVGNQPQHF,TGTGCCAGTAGTATAGCTCGGGACAGGGTGGGCAATCAGCCCCAGCATTTT
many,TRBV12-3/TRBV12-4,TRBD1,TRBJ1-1,CASSWGQPNTEAFF,TGTGCCAGCAGTTGGGGACAGCCGAACACTGAAGCTTTCTTT